This TCR beta chain is drawn from a study of human CD8 memory T cell subsets. Study results and caveats: Stem-like memory T cells and precursor exhausted T cells had repertoires whose mutual overlap was minimal. Only T cell receptor beta chains were sequenced in this study. Diversity, per Chao1 estimates, appeared greater in stem-like memory T cells than in precursor exhausted T cells.

Germline lookup yields CDR1 MNHNY and CDR2 SVGAGI (reference sequence). This CDR3 contains 13 residues. TPEX cells were early memory CD8+ T cells (CCR7+ PD-1+ TIGIT+) that had exhausted-like traits. Extraction drew RNA from duplicate vials of approximately 150,000 sorted CD8+ T cells for each subset. Preparation of the TCR beta libraries relied on UMI-labeled 5' RACE. TCRdb reworked the 5' RACE reads into one entry per CDR3 protein, no DNA. This sample lists about 8,800 distinct CDR3 sequences; its ten largest clones have 15%. About this clonotype itself: Its cognate antigen is unknown.

The material sequenced was CD8+ T cells from PBMCs. J is TRBJ2-2 and V is TRBV6-6; TCRdb's D call of TRBD2 is untestable without DNA. The sequence was collected from a human donor in good health. CDR3 amino acids: CASSYPALLELFF.